This T cell receptor (beta chain) was captured in a study of T cells in Graves' hyperthyroidism and ophthalmopathy. Over 18 months, lack of ophthalmopathy progression marked Graves' hyperthyroidism as stable. Researchers barred patients who had uncontrolled infection, other autoimmune disease, pregnancy or lactation. This clonotype occurred many times. Germline CDR1 DFQATT, CDR2 SNEGSKA (reference sequence). This CDR3 is built from 15 residues. With V trimmed by 6 bases and J by 4 bases, 12 bases remained unmatched. Amplification yielded TCR beta CDR3 regions, with RNA transcripts as the source. Carried out on the TCR CDR3, a first-round RT-PCR used the HTBI primer set. TCRdb used MiXCR to reprocess the multiplex PCR reads, holding one entry per CDR3 protein. The data show 200,000 to 250,000 distinct CDR3 sequences, with approximately 16% seen just once and about 56% held by the top ten.

The rearrangement links TRBV20-1 to TRBJ2-1; 7 bases line up with TRBD2. The origin of this receptor is a woman aged 45-60 years with Graves' hyperthyroidism. The sample consisted of blood. CDR3 sequence: CSAKIRDYPYNEQFF. The CDR3 nucleotides are TGCAGTGCCAAGATCCGGGACTACCCGTACAATGAGCAGTTCTTC.